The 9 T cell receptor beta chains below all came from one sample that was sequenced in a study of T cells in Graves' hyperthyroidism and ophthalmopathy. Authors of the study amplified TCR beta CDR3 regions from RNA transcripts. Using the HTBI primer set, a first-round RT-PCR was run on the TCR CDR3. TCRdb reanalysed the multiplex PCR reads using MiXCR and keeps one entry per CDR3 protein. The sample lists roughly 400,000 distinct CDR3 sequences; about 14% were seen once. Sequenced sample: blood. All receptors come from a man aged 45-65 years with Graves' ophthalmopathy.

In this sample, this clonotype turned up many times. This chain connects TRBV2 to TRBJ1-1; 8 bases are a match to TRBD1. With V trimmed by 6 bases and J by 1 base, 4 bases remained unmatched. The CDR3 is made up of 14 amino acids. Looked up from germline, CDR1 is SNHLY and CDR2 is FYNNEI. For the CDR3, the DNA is TGTGCCAGCAGGTCCAGGGGGCGGAACACTGAAGCTTTCTTT. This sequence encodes CASRSRGRNTEAFF.

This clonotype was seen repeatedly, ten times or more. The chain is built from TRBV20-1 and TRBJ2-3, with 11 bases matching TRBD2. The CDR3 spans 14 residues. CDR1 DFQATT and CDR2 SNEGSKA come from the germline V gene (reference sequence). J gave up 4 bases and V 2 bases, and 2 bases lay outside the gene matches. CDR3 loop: CSARLAGGPDTQYF. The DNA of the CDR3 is TGCAGTGCTAGACTAGCGGGAGGCCCAGATACGCAGTATTTT.

This CDR3 reads CASSPLRSTTDTQYF. In nucleotides, the CDR3 is TGTGCCAGCAGCCCCCTGCGGAGCACCACAGATACGCAGTATTTT. The rearrangement uses TRBV5-4 and TRBJ2-3, with D uncertain. CDR1 is SGHNT and CDR2 is YYREEE in the germline V gene (reference sequence). V lost 4 bases, J lost 2 bases, and 14 bases lay in between. The CDR3 is made up of 15 amino acids.

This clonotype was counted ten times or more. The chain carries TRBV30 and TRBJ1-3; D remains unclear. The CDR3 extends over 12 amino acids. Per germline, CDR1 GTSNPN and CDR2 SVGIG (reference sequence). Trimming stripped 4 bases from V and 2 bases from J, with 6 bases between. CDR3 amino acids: CAWNTPGNTIYF. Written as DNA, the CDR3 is TGTGCCTGGAACACACCTGGAAACACCATATATTTT.

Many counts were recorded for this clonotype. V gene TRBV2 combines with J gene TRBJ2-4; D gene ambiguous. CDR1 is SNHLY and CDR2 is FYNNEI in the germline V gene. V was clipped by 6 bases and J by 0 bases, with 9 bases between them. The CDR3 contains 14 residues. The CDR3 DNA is TGTGCCAGCAGGGCCGTTGTAGCCAAAAACATTCAGTACTTC. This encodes CASRAVVAKNIQYF. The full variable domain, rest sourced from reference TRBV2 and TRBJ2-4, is EPEVTQTPSHQVTQMGQEVILRCVPISNHLYFYWYRQILGQKVEFLVSFYNNEISEKSEIFDDQFSVERPDGSNFTLKIRSTKLEDSAMYFCASRAVVAKNIQYFGAGTRLSVL.

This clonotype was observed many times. CDR3 in amino acids: CASSLAITGGLGNEQFF. CDR3 DNA sequence: TGCGCCAGCAGCTTGGCCATCACAGGGGGCCTTGGGAATGAGCAGTTCTTC. The chain employs TRBV5-1 and TRBJ2-1, with TRBD1 matching over 9 bases. Unmatched junction bases numbered 11, after V lost 0 bases and J lost 7 bases. There are 17 residues in the CDR3. From germline, CDR1 is SGHRS and CDR2 YFSETQ.

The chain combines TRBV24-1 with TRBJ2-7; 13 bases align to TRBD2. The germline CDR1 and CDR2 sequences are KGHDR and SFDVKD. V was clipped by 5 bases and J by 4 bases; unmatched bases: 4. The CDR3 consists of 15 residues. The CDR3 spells CATSGTSGSEYEQYF. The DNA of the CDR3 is TGTGCCACCAGTGGGACTAGCGGGAGTGAATACGAGCAGTACTTC.

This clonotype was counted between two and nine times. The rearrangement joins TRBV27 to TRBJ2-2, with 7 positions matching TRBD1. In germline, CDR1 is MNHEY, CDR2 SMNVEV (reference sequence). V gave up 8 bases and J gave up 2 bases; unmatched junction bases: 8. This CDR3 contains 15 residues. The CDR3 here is CASRGQTINTGELFF. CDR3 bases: TGTGCCAGCCGGGGACAGACTATTAACACCGGGGAGCTGTTTTTT.

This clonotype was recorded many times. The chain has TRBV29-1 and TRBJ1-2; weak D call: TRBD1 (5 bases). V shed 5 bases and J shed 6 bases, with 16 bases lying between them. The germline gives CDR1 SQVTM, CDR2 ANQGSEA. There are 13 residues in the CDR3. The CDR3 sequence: CSVRGRELNGYTF. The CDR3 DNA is TGCAGCGTTCGGGGCAGGGAATTAAATGGCTACACCTTC.